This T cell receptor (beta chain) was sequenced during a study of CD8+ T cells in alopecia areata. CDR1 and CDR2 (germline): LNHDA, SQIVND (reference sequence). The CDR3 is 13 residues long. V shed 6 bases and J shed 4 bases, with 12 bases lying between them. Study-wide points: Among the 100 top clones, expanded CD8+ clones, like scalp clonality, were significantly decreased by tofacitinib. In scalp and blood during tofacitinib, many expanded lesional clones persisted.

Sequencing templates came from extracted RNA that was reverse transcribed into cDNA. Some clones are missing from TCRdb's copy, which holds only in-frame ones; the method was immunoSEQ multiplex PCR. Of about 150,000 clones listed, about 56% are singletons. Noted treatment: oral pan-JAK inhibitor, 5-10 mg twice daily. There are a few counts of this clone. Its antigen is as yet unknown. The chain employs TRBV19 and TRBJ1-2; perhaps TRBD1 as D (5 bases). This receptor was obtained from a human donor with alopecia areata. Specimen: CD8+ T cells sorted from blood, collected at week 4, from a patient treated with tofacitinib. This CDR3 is CASSSGTRYGYTF. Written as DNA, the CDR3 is TGTGCCAGTAGCTCAGGGACCCGCTATGGCTACACCTTC. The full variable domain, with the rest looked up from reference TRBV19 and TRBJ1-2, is DGGITQSPKYLFRKEGQNVTLSCEQNLNHDAMYWYRQDPGQGLRLIYYSQIVNDFQKGDIAEGYSVSREKKESFPLTVTSAQKNPTAFYLCASSSGTRYGYTFGSGTRLTVV.